The clone carrying this T cell receptor (beta chain) was picked up a small number of times. What it recognizes is unknown. MiXCR, run by TCRdb on the RT-PCR reads, gives a single entry per CDR3 protein. The sample gives approximately 500,000 distinct CDR3 sequences, around 13% of which show up once; 10% to 15% is in the top ten. These data belong to a study of response to subunit inactivated influenza vaccine. Study observations and caveats: With each seasonal influenza vaccination, the authors suggested, few new T cells are recruited.

The CDR3 length is 14 residues. Per germline, CDR1 SQVTM and CDR2 ANQGSEA. Trimming stripped 1 base from V and 4 bases from J, with 11 bases between. Sequenced material: PBMCs from blood, taken roughly 48 days after vaccination. The origin of this receptor is a man aged 50 or older who received an inactivated influenza vaccine. This chain joins TRBV29-1 and TRBJ2-1; no clear D. This chain's CDR3 is CSVEVDLKYNEQFF. CDR3 DNA: TGCAGCGTTGAAGTTGACTTAAAATACAATGAGCAGTTCTTC.